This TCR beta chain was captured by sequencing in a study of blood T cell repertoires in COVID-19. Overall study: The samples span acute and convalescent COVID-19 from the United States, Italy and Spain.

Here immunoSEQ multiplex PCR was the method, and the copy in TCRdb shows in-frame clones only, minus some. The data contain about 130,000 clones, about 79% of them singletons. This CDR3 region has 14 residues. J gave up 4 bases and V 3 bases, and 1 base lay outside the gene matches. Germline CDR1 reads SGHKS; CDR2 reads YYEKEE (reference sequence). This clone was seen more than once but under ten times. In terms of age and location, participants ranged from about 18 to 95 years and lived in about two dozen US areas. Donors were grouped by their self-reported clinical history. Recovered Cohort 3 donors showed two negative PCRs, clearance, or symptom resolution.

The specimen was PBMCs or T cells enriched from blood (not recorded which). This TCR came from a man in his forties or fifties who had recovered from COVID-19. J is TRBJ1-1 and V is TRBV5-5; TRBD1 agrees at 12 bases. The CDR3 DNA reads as TGTGCCAGCAGCTGGGGACAGGGGGCCACTGAAGCTTTCTTT. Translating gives CASSWGQGATEAFF.